This T cell receptor beta chain comes out of a study of identical twins. Findings and caveats of the study: In cord blood, abundant beta clonotypes had fewer insertions; memory showed no trend. Twins shared out-of-frame alpha sequences with excess low generation probability.

Template switching supplied a universal primer site; unique molecular identifiers were carried on the cDNA. MiXCR was run by TCRdb on the 5' RACE reads, yielding one entry per CDR3 protein. The table records approximately 700,000 distinct CDR3 sequences, 5.5% to 7.5% of them present only once. This CDR3 contains 16 residues. Trimming shortened V by 6 bases and J by 4 bases, and 19 bases separated the two germline ends. The germline V gene has CDR1 MNHNS and CDR2 SASEGT. This clonotype has just a few counts. Its antigen is undetermined. J is TRBJ1-3 and V is TRBV6-1, with D possibly being TRBD1 (5 bases). Sequencing used naive T cells sorted from blood. The TCR sequence derives from a young man in good health. The CDR3 is CASREHKPGRGNTIYF. The CDR3 DNA is TGTGCCAGCAGGGAGCATAAACCGGGACGGGGAAACACCATATATTTT.